This record covers a single T cell receptor beta chain. Its matching antigen is unknown. This sample is drawn from a study of cytotoxic CD8 clonotypes in ibrutinib-treated CLL. About the research overall: Results showed some 25 partial and 2 complete responses; following median about 68 months, around 14 remained remitted, approximately twelve advanced. Productive templates per sample averaged roughly 260,000; productive rearrangements, approximately 93,000. Study results and caveats: Baseline clonality exceeded age-matched healthy donors and tracked circulating CD8+ T-cell counts. Clonality was higher at ibrutinib response and returned toward baseline at progression.

Germline CDR1 and CDR2: LNHDA and SQIVND (reference sequence). The CDR3 is made up of 13 amino acids. Trimming left V 4 bases short and J 5 bases short, with 12 bases between. Only in-frame clones appear in the TCRdb table, and some are missing; sequencing was by immunoSEQ multiplex PCR. The sample holds around 150,000 clones, 88% seen once. This chain connects TRBV19 to TRBJ2-7; D is unresolved. The receptor's source is a human donor with chronic lymphocytic leukemia. The sequencing here drew on PBMCs, taken at disease progression, from a patient treated with ibrutinib. The CDR3 DNA sequence: TGTGCCAGTAGTAAGTTGGGGATCGACGAGCAGTACTTC. Translated, it gives CASSKLGIDEQYF.